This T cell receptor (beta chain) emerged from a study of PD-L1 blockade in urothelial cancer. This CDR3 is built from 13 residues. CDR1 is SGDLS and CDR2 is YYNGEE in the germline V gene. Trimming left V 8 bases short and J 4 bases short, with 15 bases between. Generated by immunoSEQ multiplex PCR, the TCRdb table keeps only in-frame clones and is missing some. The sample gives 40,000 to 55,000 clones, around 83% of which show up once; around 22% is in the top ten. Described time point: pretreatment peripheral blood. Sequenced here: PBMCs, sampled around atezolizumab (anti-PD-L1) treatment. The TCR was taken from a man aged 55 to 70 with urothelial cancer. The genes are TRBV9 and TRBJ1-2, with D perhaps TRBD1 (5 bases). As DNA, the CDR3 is TGTGCCAGTGGGGGGGGAAACAGCTATGGCTACACCTTC. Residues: CASGGGNSYGYTF.